This T cell receptor beta chain was sequenced during a study of identical twins. For this clonotype: What it recognizes is unknown.

Findings and caveats of the study: Conclusions came from cross-sectional statistical analysis, not from following the same donors. Invariant T cells like MAIT and iNKT could partly confound the zero-insertion analyses.

In germline, CDR1 is SEHNR, CDR2 FQNEAQ (reference sequence). The CDR3 runs 16 residues. The V end was cut by 0 bases, the J end by 0 bases, with 6 bases between. TCRdb called the 5' RACE reads again in MiXCR, with one record for every CDR3 protein. This sample has under 250,000 distinct CDR3 sequences; less than 8% occur once, and the top ten carry less than 2%. These same data were also listed under a study on yellow fever vaccine responses in identical twins.

The sample consisted of memory (CD45RO+) T cells sorted from blood. This clonotype was sampled from a woman aged 18-29 years in good health. The chain joins TRBV7-9 to TRBJ2-6; D gene uncertain. This CDR3 is CASSLATDSGANVLTF. The CDR3 coding sequence is TGTGCCAGCAGCTTAGCGACTGACTCTGGGGCCAACGTCCTGACTTTC.